Listed below are T cell receptor beta chains from one sample, sequenced in a study of Graves' ophthalmopathy and Graves' hyperthyroidism. In TCRdb, the multiplex PCR reads were re-called with MiXCR into one record per CDR3 protein. The data show about 620,000 distinct CDR3 sequences, 22% seen once. The sequencing sample was made of peripheral blood. The receptor set was obtained from a woman in her late teens or twenties with stable Graves' hyperthyroidism. Some clones in this sample may be carry-over from other donors' samples. Both conserved end residues are part of each CDR3. A D gene is named only where the DNA matches it firmly. Clone size is shown for a subset of rows, as once, few, many or a class of expanded clone.

J gene | D gene | CDR3 length | V gene | clone size | CDR3 DNA | CDR3 protein
TRBJ2-7 | NA | 10 | TRBV20-1 | many | TGCAGTGCTTGGGTGGACGAGCAGTACTTC | CSAWVDEQYF
TRBJ1-5 | TRBD1 | 15 | TRBV5-5 | NA | TGTGCCAGCAGCTTGTGGACAGGGGTTGAACAGCCCCAGCATTTT | CASSLWTGVEQPQHF
TRBJ2-7 | NA | 16 | TRBV12-5 | many | TGTGCTAGTGGTTTGGTACTCCGGCGAATTATGGACGAGCAGTACTTC | CASGLVLRRIMDEQYF
TRBJ1-1 | NA | 12 | TRBV30 | NA | TGTGCCTGGAGTGCTGAACTCACTGAAGCTTTCTTT | CAWSAELTEAFF
TRBJ2-5 | NA | 11 | TRBV20-1 | few | TGCAGTGCTAACCTTTTGGAGACCCAGTACTTC | CSANLLETQYF
TRBJ2-7 | NA | 13 | TRBV28 | many | TGTGCCAGCCAAGGGCGGGAACTAGGCGAGCAGTACTTC | CASQGRELGEQYF
TRBJ2-7 | TRBD1 | 12 | TRBV9 | many | TGTGCCAGCAGCCTAGGACAGGGTCTGCAGTACTTC | CASSLGQGLQYF
TRBJ1-6 | NA | 15 | TRBV6-1 | NA | TGTGCCAGCAGTCAGAAGACAGGAGATAATTCACCCCTCCACTTT | CASSQKTGDNSPLHF
TRBJ1-1 | TRBD1 | 15 | TRBV11-3 | few | TGTGCCAGCAGCACGACAGGGAAGGCGAACACTGAAGCTTTCTTT | CASSTTGKANTEAFF
TRBJ1-1 | NA | 14 | TRBV5-1 | NA | TGCGCCAGCAGCTCTTCGGAGATGAACACTGAAGCTTTCTTT | CASSSSEMNTEAFF
TRBJ1-6 | NA | 14 | TRBV9 | once | TGTGCCAGCAATCCGATGCGGGATAATTCACCCCTCCACTTT | CASNPMRDNSPLHF
TRBJ2-7 | NA | 14 | TRBV19 | NA | TGTGCCAGTAGTAACCGGGACGGATCCTACGAGCAGTACTTC | CASSNRDGSYEQYF
TRBJ2-5 | TRBD2 | 14 | TRBV20-1 | NA | TGCAGTGCTAGACCACTAGCGGGACAAGAGACCCAGTACTTC | CSARPLAGQETQYF
TRBJ1-1 | NA | 11 | TRBV27 | once | TGTGCCAGCAGGACAGGTCAGCATTGGGATTTT | CASRTGQHWDF
TRBJ2-7 | NA | 16 | TRBV11-2 | NA | TGTGCCAGCACCCCAAGCGGGCGAGCCCCCTCCTACGAGCAGTACTTC | CASTPSGRAPSYEQYF
TRBJ1-1 | NA | 16 | TRBV6-1 | NA | TGTGCCGGCGGAGGGGCAGGGACCCTAATGAACACTGAAGCTTTCTTT | CAGGGAGTLMNTEAFF
TRBJ2-5 | TRBD2 | 17 | TRBV15 | NA | TGTGCCACCAGCAGTCGTGCGCGGGGGTACTACCAAGAGACCCAGTACTTC | CATSSRARGYYQETQYF
TRBJ2-5 | NA | 17 | TRBV12-3/TRBV12-4 | many | TGTGCCAGCAGTTTAGCGCGGAATTCCTGGCCCCAAGAGACCCAGTACTTC | CASSLARNSWPQETQYF
TRBJ1-2 | NA | 15 | TRBV27 | many | TGTGCCAGCAGTTTGAGGGCGCCCTCCCTCTATGGCTACACCTTC | CASSLRAPSLYGYTF
TRBJ1-2 | TRBD1 | 15 | TRBV10-3 | NA | TGTGCCATCAGATCTATGACAGGGAGGGGGAGTGGCTACACCTTC | CAIRSMTGRGSGYTF
TRBJ2-2 | TRBD2 | 13 | TRBV2 | NA | TGTGCCAGCACTAGCGGGGGCCCCGGGGAGCTGTTTTTT | CASTSGGPGELFF
TRBJ2-2 | NA | 13 | TRBV6-1 | many | TGTGCCAGCACCCCGACAGTACCAGGGGAGCTGTTTTTT | CASTPTVPGELFF
TRBJ1-1 | TRBD1 | 11 | TRBV6-1 | many | TGTGCCAGCAGTCAGGGGGGGAATGCTTTCTTT | CASSQGGNAFF
TRBJ2-6 | TRBD2 | 20 | TRBV4-2 | NA | TGTGCCAGCAGCAAACGCGCGCGGGAGGCCCAATCCTCTGGGGCCAACGTCCTGACTTTC | CASSKRAREAQSSGANVLTF
TRBJ2-5 | TRBD2 | 17 | TRBV14 | NA | TGTGCCAGCAGCCAAGTGGTTAGCGGGGGGCTACAAGAGACCCAGTACTTC | CASSQVVSGGLQETQYF
TRBJ1-5 | NA | 15 | TRBV12-3/TRBV12-4 | NA | TGTGCCAGCAGAAATCGACAGGATAGCAATCAGCCCCAGCATTTT | CASRNRQDSNQPQHF
TRBJ1-1 | NA | 16 | TRBV7-2 | many | TGTGCCAGCAGCTTAAGCGCACGCCAGGGAGGTACTAAAGCTTTCTTT | CASSLSARQGGTKAFF
TRBJ1-1 | TRBD1 | 15 | TRBV7-9 | many | TGTGCCAGCAGCGGACACAGGGGGCAGAACACTGAAGCTTTCTTT | CASSGHRGQNTEAFF
TRBJ1-1 | NA | 13 | TRBV28 | many | TGTGCCAGCAGTAAGGGACGCAGCACTGAAGCTTTCTTT | CASSKGRSTEAFF
TRBJ1-2 | NA | 13 | TRBV20-1 | once | TGCAGTGCTAGGGCCGTACAGAACTATGGTTACACCTTC | CSARAVQNYGYTF
TRBJ1-1 | NA | 14 | TRBV12-3/TRBV12-4 | NA | TGTGCCAGCAGTCTCAACACAGGCCGTAGAAGAGCTTTCTTT | CASSLNTGRRRAFF
TRBJ2-7 | NA | 13 | TRBV11-2 | many | TGTGCCAGCAGCCCCACAGGCCCCCAAGGGCAGTACTTC | CASSPTGPQGQYF
TRBJ2-5 | NA | 18 | TRBV6-4 | many | TGTGCCAGCAACGAAAGGGAAGGTCCTCCCCGGTGGACAGAGACCCAGTACTTC | CASNEREGPPRWTETQYF
TRBJ2-7 | NA | 13 | TRBV28 | once | TGTGCCAGCAAACCGGGACACCTATACGAGCAGTACTTC | CASKPGHLYEQYF
TRBJ2-7 | NA | 12 | TRBV14 | NA | TGTGCCAGCAGCCAATCCGGGCACGAGCAGTACTTC | CASSQSGHEQYF
TRBJ1-5 | NA | 14 | TRBV2 | many | TGTGCCAGCAGTGGGGACGGACGCAATCAGCCCCAGCATTTT | CASSGDGRNQPQHF
TRBJ2-7 | TRBD1 | 16 | TRBV11-1 | many | TGTGCCAGCAGCTCGACAGGGGGGCGTTCGGTCTACGAGCAGTACTTC | CASSSTGGRSVYEQYF
TRBJ1-1 | NA | 16 | TRBV12-3/TRBV12-4 | NA | TGTGCCACCACCCCGTGGGAATATTTTATGAACACTGAAGCTTTCTTT | CATTPWEYFMNTEAFF
TRBJ1-2 | NA | 15 | TRBV27 | many | TGTGCCAGCAGTCCCACCGCTGACGGACGCTATGGCTACACCTTC | CASSPTADGRYGYTF